Sequencing of this TCR beta chain was carried out in a study of T cell responses to AZD1222 COVID-19 vaccine. About the research overall: Second doses were pooled across both intervals (about 4 or about 12 weeks). Notes on the study in general: Spike-specific TCR breadth and depth went up after people got two AZD1222 doses.

This clone was seen just once. The antigen is undetermined. The protocol was immunoSEQ multiplex PCR, while the TCRdb copy is restricted to in-frame clones and leaves out a portion. The sample shows about 70,000 clones, roughly 84% of them seen only once. The V end lost 1 base, the J end lost 7 bases, and 14 bases lay between the germline ends. The CDR3 contains 15 residues. Germline CDR1 is SGHTA and CDR2 is FQGNSA. This receptor was taken from an adult in good health. This chain connects TRBV7-2 to TRBJ1-3; the D is unclear. Sequences were derived from peripheral blood, sampled on day 0 of AZD1222 vaccination. CDR3 loop: CASSLVGLAGNTIYF. In nucleotides, the CDR3 is TGTGCCAGCAGCTTAGTAGGACTGGCGGGCAACACCATATATTTT.